One sample yielded the 10 T cell receptor beta chains listed below, sequenced in a study of identical twins (dated by TCRdb to the mid-2010s). To prepare the library, 5' RACE was applied. Instrument on record: Illumina HiSeq 2000. TCRdb passed the public sequencing reads through fastp at Q25 and MiXCR, retaining productive beta sequences. Here each entry gathers all rows of one CDR3 protein and keeps the most common genes and DNA. A total of some 560,000 distinct CDR3 sequences appear in this sample, just under 10% of them only once. Together, the top ten hold 2.5% to 3.5% of the sample. The sample was also reused in another study, on yellow fever vaccine responses in identical twins.

The sequenced material came from PBMCs. These receptors all stem from a woman aged 18-29 years in good health.

The chain carries TRBV2 and TRBJ2-5, with TRBD2 as a possible D gene (6 bases). V shed 6 bases and J shed 4 bases, with 18 bases lying between them. Germline V gene sequence: CDR1 SNHLY, CDR2 FYNNEI. This CDR3 comprises 15 residues. CDR3 in DNA: TGTGCCAGCAGCTTCGCGCAGGGAGGACGAGAGACCCAGTACTTC. It is translated as CASSFAQGGRETQYF.

This clonotype was counted at least ten times. V and J are TRBV20-1 and TRBJ2-3; TRBD1 is a possible D gene (7 bases). The germline CDR1 and CDR2 sequences are DFQATT and SNEGSKA (reference sequence). Between the trimmed V and J ends, which lost 6 bases and 4 bases, there was a span of 17 bases. CDR3 length: 14 residues. The CDR3 DNA follows: TGCAGTGCGAACCGACAGGGAGGACCAGATACGCAGTATTTT. This encodes CSANRQGGPDTQYF.

This clonotype has ten or more counts. This chain uses TRBV20-1 with TRBJ2-1; 7 nucleotides line up with TRBD2. Germline V lookup: CDR1 DFQATT, CDR2 SNEGSKA (reference sequence). The CDR3 runs 14 residues. V trimming: 4 bases; J trimming: 1 base; junction bases outside the gene matches: 4. For the CDR3, the DNA is TGCAGTGCTAACCCGCGGGGGTCCTACAATGAGCAGTTCTTC. This translates into CSANPRGSYNEQFF.

This clonotype has ten or more counts. This chain joins TRBV6-5 and TRBJ2-5, with 7 bases identical to TRBD1. The CDR3 has 13 amino acids. V was clipped by 3 bases and J by 3 bases; unmatched bases: 1. Germline V lookup: CDR1 MNHEY, CDR2 SVGAGI. CDR3 in DNA: TGTGCCAGCAGTTATGACAGGGAAGAGACCCAGTACTTC. Protein product: CASSYDREETQYF.

The rearrangement uses TRBV6-1 and TRBJ2-1; D unresolved. V lost 6 bases and J 0 bases, leaving 12 bases between the germline ends. The CDR3 runs 15 residues. Germline V gene sequence: CDR1 MNHNS, CDR2 SASEGT. As DNA, the CDR3 is TGTGCCAGCAGCCTACAGAGAACCTCCTACAATGAGCAGTTCTTC. This translates into CASSLQRTSYNEQFF.

V is TRBV7-2 and J is TRBJ2-5; 12 nucleotides agree with TRBD2. CDR1 is SGHTA, CDR2 FQGNSA, per germline. CDR3 size: 18 residues. V lost 0 bases to trimming and J lost 6 bases; unmatched junction nucleotides: 11. The CDR3 bases are TGTGCCAGCAGCTTAGCGCAAGCTAGCGGGAGGGCCGCGAAGACCCAGTACTTC. It yields the protein CASSLAQASGRAAKTQYF.

This clonotype was seen repeatedly, ten times or more. V is TRBV12-3 or TRBV12-4 and J is TRBJ1-6, with D perhaps TRBD1 (5 bases). V lost 4 bases and J lost 7, with 8 bases in between. This CDR3 has 13 residues. In DNA form, the CDR3 reads TGTGCCAGCAGTTGGGACGGCAATTCACCCCTCCACTTT. Encoded protein: CASSWDGNSPLHF.

The chain links TRBV14 to TRBJ2-1; a possible D gene is TRBD1 (5 bases). The CDR3 sequence is 16 residues long. Germline assignment: CDR1 SGHDN and CDR2 FVKESK. V lost 4 bases, J lost 2 bases, and 15 bases lay in between. The CDR3 sequence: CASSLESGLPYNEQFF. The CDR3 DNA follows: TGTGCCAGCAGCCTTGAGTCAGGGTTGCCCTACAATGAGCAGTTCTTC. The variable domain in full, completed from reference TRBV14 and TRBJ2-1, reads EAGVTQFPSHSVIEKGQTVTLRCDPISGHDNLYWYRRVMGKEIKFLLHFVKESKQDESGMPNNRFLAERTGGTYSTLKVQPAELEDSGVYFCASSLESGLPYNEQFFGPGTRLTVL.

This clonotype was seen at least ten times. The chain employs TRBV2 and TRBJ2-1, with 8 nucleotides matching TRBD1. Trimming took 3 bases from V and 6 from J; bases not matched to a gene: 1. The CDR3 spans 13 residues. Per the germline V gene, CDR1 is SNHLY and CDR2 is FYNNEI. The CDR3 DNA is TGTGCCAGCAGTGACCAGGGGGCCAATGAGCAGTTCTTC. Translation gives CASSDQGANEQFF.

This clonotype was picked up a small number of times. The chain's CDR3 is CASSPKGVNTEAFF. CDR3 DNA: TGTGCCAGCAGTCCTAAGGGGGTCAACACTGAAGCTTTCTTT. The chain links TRBV6-1 to TRBJ1-1, with D maybe TRBD1 (6 bases). With 5 bases removed from V and 2 bases from J, the gap between germline ends came to 12 bases. Germline-derived CDR1 and CDR2 are MNHNS and SASEGT. The CDR3 has 14 amino acids.